This TCR beta chain was identified in a study of human T cells and chemical hapten exposure. Study summary: 0.01% DPC was applied to the upper back in patch tests, which were read at 6 days.

V was clipped by 2 bases and J by 3 bases, with 2 bases between them. Germline-derived CDR1 and CDR2 are MNHNY and SVGAGI (reference sequence). The CDR3 length is 11 residues. TCRdb reanalysed the RACE reads using MiXCR and keeps one entry per CDR3 protein. The sample lists 65,000 to 95,000 distinct CDR3 sequences, around 7% occurring once. Findings and caveats of the study: Versus controls, significantly more large CDR3 similarity clusters arose from expanded TCRs.

Regarding this clonotype: Its antigen is not identified.

The time point is: patch test 2, 6 weeks after DPC sensitization. Treatment in this sample: therapeutic diphenylcyclopropenone sensitization with weekly scalp DPC. Each patch-test visit's blood sample preceded patch application. This chain connects TRBV6-6 to TRBJ2-7, with D unclear. This TCR derives from a woman aged 25 to 45 with alopecia areata. Some clones in this sample may be carry-over from other donors' samples. This sample comprised whole blood, obtained in connection with sensitization to the hapten diphenylcyclopropenone (DPC). CDR3 sequence (DNA): TGTGCCAGCAGTTACAACTACGAGCAGTACTTC. It yields the protein CASSYNYEQYF.